The 20 T cell receptor beta chains given below trace back to one sample, sequenced in a study of OX40 agonist ivuxolimab in advanced cancers. The library was obtained by the immunoSEQ multiplex PCR assay. The clones in this table, taken by TCRdb from immuneACCESS, are in-frame only. Not every clone is retained; where verified, under half of the shortfall comes from an unresolved V gene, and the cause of the rest is unknown. The table for this sample lists approximately 11,000 clones; about 82% of them were counted only once. The ten largest clones take up more than 9% of the sample. The source material was CD4+ or CD8+ T cells sorted from blood, sampled in a trial of the OX40 agonist ivuxolimab. Source of these receptors: an adult with an advanced solid tumor such as melanoma, head and neck, liver or kidney cancer.

The rearrangement links TRBV4-1 to TRBJ2-7; D may correspond to TRBD1 or TRBD2 (5 bases each). The CDR3 runs 15 residues. Germline V gene lookup returns CDR1 MGHRA and CDR2 YSYEKL. The V end lost 3 bases, the J end lost 12 bases, and 24 bases lay between the germline ends. This chain's CDR3 is CASSQGPGTPNIAYF. The CDR3 DNA reads TGCGCCAGCAGCCAGGGACCCGGGACGCCCAACATCGCGTACTTC.

This clone occurred once. This rearrangement joins TRBV27 to TRBJ2-7; D remains unclear. This CDR3 region has 13 residues. Germline V gene sequence: CDR1 MNHEY, CDR2 SMNVEV (reference sequence). The V end was cut by 5 bases, the J end by 3 bases, with 11 bases between. Here the CDR3 reads CASSLIGDYEQYF. DNA for the CDR3: TGTGCCAGCAGTCTGATTGGGGACTACGAGCAGTACTTC.

The chain links TRBV19 to TRBJ1-1; the match to TRBD1 covers 7 bases. The length of the CDR3 is 14 residues. CDR1 LNHDA and CDR2 SQIVND come from the germline V gene (reference sequence). The V segment lost 6 bases and the J segment 0 bases; nucleotides outside the gene matches: 4. The CDR3 region is CASSWDSMNTEAFF. The CDR3 coding sequence is TGTGCCAGTAGCTGGGACAGTATGAACACTGAAGCTTTCTTT.

This chain uses TRBV14 with TRBJ2-5; a possible D gene is TRBD2 (5 bases). CDR1 and CDR2 (germline): SGHDN, FVKESK. The CDR3 covers 15 residues. The ends were cut back, 3 bases at V and 4 bases at J, with 15 bases in the middle. Here the CDR3 reads CASSQGLSGGETQYF. CDR3 bases: TGTGCCAGCAGCCAGGGATTGAGCGGAGGAGAGACCCAGTACTTC.

V usage is TRBV29-1 and J usage is TRBJ2-1; D is ambiguous. This CDR3 region has 12 residues. V gave up 0 bases and J gave up 6 bases, with 6 bases separating them. Looked up from germline, CDR1 is SQVTM and CDR2 is ANQGSEA. The CDR3 reads CSVEERPNEQFF. CDR3 nucleotide sequence: TGCAGCGTTGAAGAGCGCCCCAATGAGCAGTTCTTC.

The chain uses TRBV4-2 and TRBJ1-2; 8 nucleotides match TRBD1. The CDR3 contains 13 residues. From germline, CDR1 is LGHNA and CDR2 YNFKEQ. The trim removed 6 bases at V and 2 bases at J, leaving 2 bases unmatched. CDR3 protein: CASRQGGNYGYTF. The CDR3 DNA is TGTGCCAGCAGACAGGGGGGAAACTATGGCTACACCTTC.

This chain's CDR3 is CSVFPGRTEAFF. In nucleotides, the CDR3 is TGCAGCGTTTTTCCGGGACGGACTGAAGCTTTCTTT. This sequence joins TRBV29-1 and TRBJ1-1; possibly TRBD1 for D (5 bases). Per germline, CDR1 SQVTM and CDR2 ANQGSEA. V was shortened by 5 bases and J by 5 bases, with 12 bases between the two germline ends. The CDR3 is made up of 12 amino acids.

The chain is built from TRBV15 and TRBJ2-5; D may be TRBD2 (6 bases). This CDR3 spans 19 amino acids. V was trimmed by 1 base and J by 2 bases, leaving 23 bases between them. Germline V gene lookup returns CDR1 LNHNV and CDR2 YYDKDF (reference sequence). The CDR3 sequence is CATSRGPGGAGAIQETQYF. The CDR3 DNA reads TGTGCCACCAGCAGAGGCCCTGGCGGGGCCGGCGCTATTCAAGAGACCCAGTACTTC.

The chain has TRBV6-5 and TRBJ2-7, with 8 bases identical to TRBD1. Trimming at V came to 5 bases and at J to 4 bases, leaving 4 bases not matched to a gene. CDR1 and CDR2 from the germline V gene are MNHEY and SVGAGI. The CDR3 loop spans 13 amino acids. CDR3 bases: TGTGCCAGCAGTGGACAGGGTACTTACGAGCAGTACTTC. The encoded protein is CASSGQGTYEQYF.

This chain joins TRBV28 and TRBJ2-7; D uncertain. The CDR3 covers 12 residues. Trimming removed 1 base from V and 4 bases from J, with 5 bases in between. Germline CDR1 reads MDHEN; CDR2 reads SYDVKM. CDR3 nucleotides: TGTGCCAGCAGTTTATACGGGTACGAGCAGTACTTC. It translates to CASSLYGYEQYF.

This chain uses TRBV14 with TRBJ1-1; a weak D match, TRBD1 (5 bases). CDR3 length: 14 amino acids. Germline CDR1 reads SGHDN; CDR2 reads FVKESK. Trimming took 0 bases from V and 3 from J, leaving 8 bases between them. This CDR3 is CASSQDLGDTEAFF. The DNA for the CDR3 is TGTGCCAGCAGCCAAGATCTGGGGGACACTGAAGCTTTCTTT. Variable domain in full (rest from reference TRBV14 and TRBJ1-1): EAGVTQFPSHSVIEKGQTVTLRCDPISGHDNLYWYRRVMGKEIKFLLHFVKESKQDESGMPNNRFLAERTGGTYSTLKVQPAELEDSGVYFCASSQDLGDTEAFFGQGTRLTVV.

The CDR3 DNA sequence: TGTGCCAGCAGCAAAGGACAGGATGGCTACACCTTC. It codes for CASSKGQDGYTF. This sequence joins TRBV7-9 and TRBJ1-2, with TRBD1 identical over 7 bases. Germline V gene data show CDR1 as SEHNR and CDR2 as FQNEAQ (reference sequence). The CDR3 runs to 12 residues. V lost 5 bases and J lost 6; bases outside the gene matches: 3.

CDR3 sequence: CASSQDRGNNEQFF. The CDR3 nucleotides are TGCGCCAGCAGCCAAGACAGGGGGAACAATGAGCAGTTCTTC. V and J are TRBV4-3 and TRBJ2-1, with 7 positions matching TRBD1. The CDR3 length is 14 residues. Germline loops: CDR1 LGHNA, CDR2 YSLEER. V lost 0 bases to trimming and J lost 5 bases; unmatched junction nucleotides: 1.

The rearrangement links TRBV2 to TRBJ2-7, with unresolved D. The germline CDR1 and CDR2 sequences are SNHLY and FYNNEI. V gave up 8 bases and J gave up 0 bases, with 5 bases separating them. This CDR3 is built from 11 residues. The CDR3 is CASQDSYEQYF. Written as DNA, the CDR3 is TGTGCCAGCCAAGACTCCTACGAGCAGTACTTC.

The chain couples TRBV25-1 to TRBJ2-4, with D hard to call. Trimming pared 0 bases from V and 13 bases from J, leaving 7 bases between. The CDR3 is 11 residues long. The germline V gene has CDR1 MGHDK and CDR2 SYGVNS. CDR3 sequence: CASSEYAVQYF. The CDR3 DNA sequence: TGTGCCAGCAGTGAATACGCCGTCCAGTACTTC.

With regard to this clone: The junction does not match germline at one end; this may be a read error. The chain employs TRBV28 and TRBJ2-1; 8 nucleotides match TRBD1. From germline, CDR1 is MDHEN and CDR2 SYDVKM. This CDR3 contains 15 residues. CDR3 loop: CASSFPPGQGNGQFF. The CDR3, as DNA: TGTGCCAGCAGTTTCCCCCCAGGACAGGGCAATGGGCAGTTCTTC.

The chain combines TRBV28 with TRBJ1-5; tentative D call: TRBD1 (6 bases). Trimming stripped 8 bases from V and 0 bases from J, with 14 bases between. Germline-derived CDR1 and CDR2 are MDHEN and SYDVKM. The CDR3 has 15 amino acids. The CDR3 loop is CASQGRVFSNQPQHF. DNA of the CDR3: TGTGCCAGCCAGGGGCGGGTTTTTAGCAATCAGCCCCAGCATTTT.

V usage is TRBV6-5 and J usage is TRBJ1-1; the D is unclear. CDR3 length: 13 residues. Trimming removed 5 bases at V and 1 base at J, with 8 bases between. Germline V gene data show CDR1 as MNHEY and CDR2 as SVGAGI. The CDR3 DNA follows: TGTGCCAGCAGTCTCTCGCGGAACACTGAAGCTTTCTTT. Translating it yields CASSLSRNTEAFF.

The J gene is TRBJ2-2, the V gene TRBV27, with D uncertain. V shed 7 bases and J shed 4 bases, with 19 bases lying between them. Germline V lookup: CDR1 MNHEY, CDR2 SMNVEV (reference sequence). The CDR3 extends over 16 amino acids. The CDR3 DNA sequence: TGTGCCAGCAAAATACACCTTGGCGGCGGCACCGGGGAGCTGTTTTTT. Residues: CASKIHLGGGTGELFF.

The chain employs TRBV4-3 and TRBJ2-2; 7 positions match TRBD2. Germline V gene sequence: CDR1 LGHNA, CDR2 YSLEER. After removal of 0 bases from V and 4 bases from J, the junction contained 5 bases not matched to a gene. The CDR3 spans 16 residues. CDR3 coding DNA: TGCGCCAGCAGCCAAGAAGGGCTAGCGGCCACCGGGGAGCTGTTTTTT. It translates to CASSQEGLAATGELFF.